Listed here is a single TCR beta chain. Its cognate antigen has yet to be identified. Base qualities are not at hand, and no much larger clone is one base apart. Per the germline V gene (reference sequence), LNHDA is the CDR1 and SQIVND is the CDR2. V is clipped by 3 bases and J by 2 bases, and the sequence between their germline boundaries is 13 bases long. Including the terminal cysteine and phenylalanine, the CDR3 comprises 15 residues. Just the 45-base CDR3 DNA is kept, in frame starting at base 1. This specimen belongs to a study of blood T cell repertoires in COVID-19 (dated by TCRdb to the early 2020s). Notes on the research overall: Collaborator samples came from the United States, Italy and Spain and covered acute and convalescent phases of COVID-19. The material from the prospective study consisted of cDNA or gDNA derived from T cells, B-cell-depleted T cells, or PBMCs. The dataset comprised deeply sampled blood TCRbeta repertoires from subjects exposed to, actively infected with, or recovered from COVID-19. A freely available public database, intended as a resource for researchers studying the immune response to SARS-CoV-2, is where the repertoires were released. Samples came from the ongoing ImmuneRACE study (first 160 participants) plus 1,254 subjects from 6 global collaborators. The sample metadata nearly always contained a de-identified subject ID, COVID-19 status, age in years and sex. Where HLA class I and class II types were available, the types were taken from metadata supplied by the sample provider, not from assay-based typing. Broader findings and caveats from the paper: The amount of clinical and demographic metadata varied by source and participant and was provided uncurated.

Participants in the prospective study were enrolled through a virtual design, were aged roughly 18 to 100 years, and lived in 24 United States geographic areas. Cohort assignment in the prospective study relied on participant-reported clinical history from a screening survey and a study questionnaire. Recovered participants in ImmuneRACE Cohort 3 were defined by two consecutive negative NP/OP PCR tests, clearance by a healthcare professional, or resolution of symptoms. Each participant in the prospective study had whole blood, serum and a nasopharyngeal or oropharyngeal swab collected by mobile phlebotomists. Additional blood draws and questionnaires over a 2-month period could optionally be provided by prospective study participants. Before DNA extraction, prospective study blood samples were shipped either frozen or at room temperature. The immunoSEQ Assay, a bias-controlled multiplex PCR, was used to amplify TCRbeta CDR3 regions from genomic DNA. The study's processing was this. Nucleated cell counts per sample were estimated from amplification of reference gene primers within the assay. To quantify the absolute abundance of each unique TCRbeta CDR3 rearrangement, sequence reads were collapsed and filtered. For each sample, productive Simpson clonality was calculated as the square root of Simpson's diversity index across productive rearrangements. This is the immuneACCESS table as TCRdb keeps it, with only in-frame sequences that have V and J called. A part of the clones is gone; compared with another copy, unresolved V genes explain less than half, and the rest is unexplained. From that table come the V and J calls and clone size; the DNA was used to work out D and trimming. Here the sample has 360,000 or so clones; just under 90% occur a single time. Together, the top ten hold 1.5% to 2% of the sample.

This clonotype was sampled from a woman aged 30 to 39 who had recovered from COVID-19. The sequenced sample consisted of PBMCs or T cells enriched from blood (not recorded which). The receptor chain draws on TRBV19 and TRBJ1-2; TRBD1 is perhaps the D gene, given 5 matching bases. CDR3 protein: CASSIRAGRNYGYTF. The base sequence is TGTGCCAGTAGTATCAGGGCAGGGAGGAACTATGGCTACACCTTC.